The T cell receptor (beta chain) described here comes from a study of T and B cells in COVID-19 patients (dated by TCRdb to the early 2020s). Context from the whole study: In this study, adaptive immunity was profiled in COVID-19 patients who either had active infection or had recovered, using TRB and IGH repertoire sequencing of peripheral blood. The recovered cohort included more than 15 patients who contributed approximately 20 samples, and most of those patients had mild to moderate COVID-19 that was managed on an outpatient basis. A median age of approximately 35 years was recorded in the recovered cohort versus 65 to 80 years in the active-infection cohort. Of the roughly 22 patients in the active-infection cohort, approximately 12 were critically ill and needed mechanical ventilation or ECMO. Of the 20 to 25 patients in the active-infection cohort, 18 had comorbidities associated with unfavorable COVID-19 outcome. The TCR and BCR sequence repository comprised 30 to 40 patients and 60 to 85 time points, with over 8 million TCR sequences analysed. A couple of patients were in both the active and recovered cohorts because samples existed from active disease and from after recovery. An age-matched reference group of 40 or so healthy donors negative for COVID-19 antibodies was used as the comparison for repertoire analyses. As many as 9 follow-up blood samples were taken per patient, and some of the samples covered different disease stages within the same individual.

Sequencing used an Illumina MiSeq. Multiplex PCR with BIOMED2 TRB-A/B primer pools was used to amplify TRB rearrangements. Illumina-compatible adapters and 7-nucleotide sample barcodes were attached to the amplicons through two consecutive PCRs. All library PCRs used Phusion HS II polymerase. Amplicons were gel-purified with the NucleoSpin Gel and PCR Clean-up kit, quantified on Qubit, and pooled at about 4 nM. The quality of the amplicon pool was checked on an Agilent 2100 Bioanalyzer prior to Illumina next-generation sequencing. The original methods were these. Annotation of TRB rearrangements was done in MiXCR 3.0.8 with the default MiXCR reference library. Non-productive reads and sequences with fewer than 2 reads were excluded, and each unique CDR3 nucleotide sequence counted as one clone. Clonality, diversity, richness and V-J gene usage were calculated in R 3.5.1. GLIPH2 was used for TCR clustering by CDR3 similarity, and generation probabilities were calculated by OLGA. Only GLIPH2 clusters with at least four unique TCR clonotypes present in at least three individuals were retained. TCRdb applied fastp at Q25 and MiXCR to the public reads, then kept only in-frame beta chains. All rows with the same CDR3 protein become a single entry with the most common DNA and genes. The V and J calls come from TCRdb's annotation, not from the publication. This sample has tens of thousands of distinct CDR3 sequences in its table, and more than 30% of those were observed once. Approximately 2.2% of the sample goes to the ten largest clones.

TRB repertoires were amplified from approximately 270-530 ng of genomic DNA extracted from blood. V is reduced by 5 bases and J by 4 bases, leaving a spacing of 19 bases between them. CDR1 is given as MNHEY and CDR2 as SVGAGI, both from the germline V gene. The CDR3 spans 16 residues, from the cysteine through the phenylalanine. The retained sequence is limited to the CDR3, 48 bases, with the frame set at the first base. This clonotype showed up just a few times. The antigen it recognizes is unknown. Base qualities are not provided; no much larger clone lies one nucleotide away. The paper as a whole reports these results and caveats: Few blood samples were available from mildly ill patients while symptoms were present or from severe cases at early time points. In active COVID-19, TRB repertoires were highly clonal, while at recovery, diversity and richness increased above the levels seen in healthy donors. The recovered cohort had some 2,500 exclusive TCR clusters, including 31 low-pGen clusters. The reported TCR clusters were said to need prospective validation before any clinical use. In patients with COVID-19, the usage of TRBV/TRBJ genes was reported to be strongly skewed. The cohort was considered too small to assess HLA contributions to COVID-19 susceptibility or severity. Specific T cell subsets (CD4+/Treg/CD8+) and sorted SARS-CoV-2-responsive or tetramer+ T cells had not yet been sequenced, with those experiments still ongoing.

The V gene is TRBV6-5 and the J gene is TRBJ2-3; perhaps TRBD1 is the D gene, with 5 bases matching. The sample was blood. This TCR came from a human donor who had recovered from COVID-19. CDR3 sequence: CASSDGVGQGADTQYF. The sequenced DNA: TGTGCCAGCAGTGATGGGGTAGGGCAGGGCGCAGATACGCAGTATTTT.